This TCR beta chain was sequenced during a study of STAT5B mutations in CD4+ large granular lymphocyte leukemia. Study outcomes and limitations: CD4-sorted patient repertoires seemed more clonal than healthy CD4+ repertoires. Main leukemic clonotypes were patient-specific, but approximately 27% appeared at low frequency elsewhere.

On this clone: No antigen is known for it.

Clones were read by immunoSEQ multiplex PCR, and TCRdb kept only the in-frame ones, dropping some. The sample gives approximately 24,000 clones, about two thirds of which show up once; 0.65% is in the top ten. The CDR3 is 13 amino acids. Trimming pared 6 bases from V and 2 bases from J, leaving 11 bases between. Per germline, CDR1 MNHEY and CDR2 SVGAGI. The V gene is TRBV6-5, the J gene TRBJ2-7; unclear D gene. The clonotype was recovered from a human donor in good health. The source material was CD4+ T cells from blood buffy coats. This chain's CDR3 is CASSAPVTYEQYF. The CDR3 DNA reads TGTGCCAGCAGCGCCCCAGTGACCTACGAGCAGTACTTC.